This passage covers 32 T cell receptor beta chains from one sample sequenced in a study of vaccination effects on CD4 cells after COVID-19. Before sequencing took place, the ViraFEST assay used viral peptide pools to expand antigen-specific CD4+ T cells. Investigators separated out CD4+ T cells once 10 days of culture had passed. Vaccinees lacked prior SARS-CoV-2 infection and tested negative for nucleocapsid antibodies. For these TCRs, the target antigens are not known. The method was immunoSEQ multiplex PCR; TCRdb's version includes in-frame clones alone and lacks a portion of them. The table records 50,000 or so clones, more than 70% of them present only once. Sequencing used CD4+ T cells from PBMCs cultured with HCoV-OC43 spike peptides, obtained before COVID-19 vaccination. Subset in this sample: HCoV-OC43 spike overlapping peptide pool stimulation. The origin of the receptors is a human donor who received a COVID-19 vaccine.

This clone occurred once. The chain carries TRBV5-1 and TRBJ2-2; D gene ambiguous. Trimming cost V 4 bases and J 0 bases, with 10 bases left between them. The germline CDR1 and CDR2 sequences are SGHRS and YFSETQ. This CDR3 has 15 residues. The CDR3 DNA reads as TGCGCCAGCAGCGTATTGGAACCGAACACCGGGGAGCTGTTTTTT. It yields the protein CASSVLEPNTGELFF.

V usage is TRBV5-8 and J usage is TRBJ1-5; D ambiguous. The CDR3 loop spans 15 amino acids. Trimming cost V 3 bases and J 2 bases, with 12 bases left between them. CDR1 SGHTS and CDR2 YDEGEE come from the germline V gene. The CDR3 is CASSSKGFGNQPQHF. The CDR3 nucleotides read TGTGCCAGCAGCTCTAAAGGATTCGGCAATCAGCCCCAGCATTTT.

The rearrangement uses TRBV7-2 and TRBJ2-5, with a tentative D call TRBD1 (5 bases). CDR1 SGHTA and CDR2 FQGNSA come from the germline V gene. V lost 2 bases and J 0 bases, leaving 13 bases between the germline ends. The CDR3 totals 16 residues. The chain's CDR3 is CASSLKGPGNQETQYF. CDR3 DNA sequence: TGTGCCAGCAGCTTAAAAGGGCCAGGGAACCAAGAGACCCAGTACTTC. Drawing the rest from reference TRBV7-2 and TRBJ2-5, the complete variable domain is GAGVSQSPSNKVTEKGKDVELRCDPISGHTALYWYRQSLGQGLEFLIYFQGNSAPDKSGLPSDRFSAERTGGSVSTLTIQRTQQEDSAVYLCASSLKGPGNQETQYFGPGTRLLVL.

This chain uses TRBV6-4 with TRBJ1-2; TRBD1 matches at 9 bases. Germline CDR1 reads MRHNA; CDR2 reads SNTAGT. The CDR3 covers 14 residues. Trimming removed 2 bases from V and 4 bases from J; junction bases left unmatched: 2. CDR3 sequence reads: CASSDGTGLYGYTF. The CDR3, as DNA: TGTGCCAGCAGTGACGGGACAGGGCTCTATGGCTACACCTTC.

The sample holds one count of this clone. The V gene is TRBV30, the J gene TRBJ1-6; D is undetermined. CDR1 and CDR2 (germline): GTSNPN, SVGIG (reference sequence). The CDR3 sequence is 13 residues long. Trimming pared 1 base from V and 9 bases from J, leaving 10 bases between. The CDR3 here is CAWSADGPSPLHF. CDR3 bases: TGTGCCTGGAGTGCGGACGGTCCTTCACCCCTCCACTTT.

The CDR3 sequence: CASSIQVGSGNTIYF. In nucleotides, the CDR3 is TGTGCCAGCAGTATCCAAGTCGGCTCTGGAAACACCATATATTTT. The genes are TRBV6-5 and TRBJ1-3; D not resolved. CDR1 and CDR2 (germline): MNHEY, SVGAGI. The CDR3 extends over 15 amino acids. V lost 5 bases, J lost 0 bases, and 11 bases lay in between.

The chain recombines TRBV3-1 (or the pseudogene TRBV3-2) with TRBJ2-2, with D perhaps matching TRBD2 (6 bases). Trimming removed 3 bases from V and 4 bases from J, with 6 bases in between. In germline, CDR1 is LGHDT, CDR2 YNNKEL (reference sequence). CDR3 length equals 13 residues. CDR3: CASSQGGTGELFF. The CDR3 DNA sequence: TGTGCCAGCAGCCAGGGAGGCACCGGGGAGCTGTTTTTT.

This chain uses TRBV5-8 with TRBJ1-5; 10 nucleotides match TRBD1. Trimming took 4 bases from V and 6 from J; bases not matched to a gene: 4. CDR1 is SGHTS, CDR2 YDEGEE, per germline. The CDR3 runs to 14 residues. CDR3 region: CASSAGQGGQPQHF. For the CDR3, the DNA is TGTGCCAGCAGCGCCGGACAGGGGGGTCAGCCCCAGCATTTT.

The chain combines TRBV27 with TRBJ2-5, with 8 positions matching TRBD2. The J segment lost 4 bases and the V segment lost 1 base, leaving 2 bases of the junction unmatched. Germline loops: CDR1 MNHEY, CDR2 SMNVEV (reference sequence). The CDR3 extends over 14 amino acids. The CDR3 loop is CASSLFGGGETQYF. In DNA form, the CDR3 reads TGTGCCAGCAGTTTATTCGGGGGGGGAGAGACCCAGTACTTC.

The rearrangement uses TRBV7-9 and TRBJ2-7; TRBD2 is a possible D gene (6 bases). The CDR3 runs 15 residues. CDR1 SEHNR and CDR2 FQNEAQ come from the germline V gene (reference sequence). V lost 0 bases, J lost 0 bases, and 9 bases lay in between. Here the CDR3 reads CASSLAGGASYEQYV. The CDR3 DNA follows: TGTGCCAGCAGCTTAGCCGGCGGGGCCTCCTACGAGCAGTACGTC.

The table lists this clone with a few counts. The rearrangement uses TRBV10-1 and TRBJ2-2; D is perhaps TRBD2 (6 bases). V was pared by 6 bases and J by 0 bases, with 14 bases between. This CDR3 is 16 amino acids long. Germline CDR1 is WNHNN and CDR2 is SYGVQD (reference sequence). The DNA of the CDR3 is TGCGCCAGCAGCCCCTTCGGGACTGCGAACACCGGGGAGCTGTTTTTT. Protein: CASSPFGTANTGELFF.

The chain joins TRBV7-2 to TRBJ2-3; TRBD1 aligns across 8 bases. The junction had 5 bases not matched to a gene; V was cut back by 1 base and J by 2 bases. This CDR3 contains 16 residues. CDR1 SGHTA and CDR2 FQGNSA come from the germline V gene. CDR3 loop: CASSLGQGAPTDTQYF. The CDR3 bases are TGTGCCAGCAGCTTAGGGCAGGGGGCGCCCACAGATACGCAGTATTTT.

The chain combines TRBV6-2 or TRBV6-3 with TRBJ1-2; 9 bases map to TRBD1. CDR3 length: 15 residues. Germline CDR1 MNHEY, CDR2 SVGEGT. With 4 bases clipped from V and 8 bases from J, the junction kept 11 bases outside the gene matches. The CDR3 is CASSSPDRGSLGYTF. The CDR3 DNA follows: TGTGCCAGCAGTTCCCCGGACAGGGGATCACTCGGCTACACCTTC.

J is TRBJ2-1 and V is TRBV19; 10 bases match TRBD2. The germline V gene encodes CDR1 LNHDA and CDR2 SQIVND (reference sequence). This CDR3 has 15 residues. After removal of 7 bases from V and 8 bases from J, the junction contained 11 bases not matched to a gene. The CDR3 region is CASTSGGADLDEQFF. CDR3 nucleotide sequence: TGTGCCAGTACGAGCGGGGGGGCCGACTTGGATGAGCAGTTCTTC.

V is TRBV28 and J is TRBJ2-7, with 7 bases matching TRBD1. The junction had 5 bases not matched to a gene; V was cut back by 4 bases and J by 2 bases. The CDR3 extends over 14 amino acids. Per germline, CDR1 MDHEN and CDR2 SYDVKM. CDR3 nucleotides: TGTGCCAGCAGTTCCCCCGGGACAGCCTACGAGCAGTACGTC. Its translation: CASSSPGTAYEQYV.

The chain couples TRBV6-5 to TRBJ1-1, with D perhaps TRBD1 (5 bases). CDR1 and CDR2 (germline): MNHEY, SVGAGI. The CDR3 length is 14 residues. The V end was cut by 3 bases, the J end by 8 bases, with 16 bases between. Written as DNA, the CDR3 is TGTGCCAGCAGTTATTTAGGGACCTCGTGGGAAGCTTTCTTT. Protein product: CASSYLGTSWEAFF.

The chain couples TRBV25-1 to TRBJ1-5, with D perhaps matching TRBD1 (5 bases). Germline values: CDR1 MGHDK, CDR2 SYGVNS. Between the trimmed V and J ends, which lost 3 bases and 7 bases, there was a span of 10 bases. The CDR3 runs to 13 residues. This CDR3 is CASSESGRQPQHF. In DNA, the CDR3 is TGTGCCAGCAGTGAGTCAGGGCGACAGCCCCAGCATTTT.

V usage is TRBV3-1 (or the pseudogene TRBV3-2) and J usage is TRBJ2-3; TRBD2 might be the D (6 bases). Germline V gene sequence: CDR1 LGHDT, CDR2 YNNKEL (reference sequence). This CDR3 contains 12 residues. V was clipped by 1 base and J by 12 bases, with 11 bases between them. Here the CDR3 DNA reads TGTGCCAGCAGCCAAGCCGGGACTCCCCAGTATTTT. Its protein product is CASSQAGTPQYF.

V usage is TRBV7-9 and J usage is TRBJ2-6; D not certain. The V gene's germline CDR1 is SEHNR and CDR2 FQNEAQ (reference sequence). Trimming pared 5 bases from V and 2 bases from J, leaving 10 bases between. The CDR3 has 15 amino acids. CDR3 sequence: CASSITDPGANVLTF. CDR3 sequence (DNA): TGTGCCAGCAGCATTACAGACCCTGGGGCCAACGTCCTGACTTTC.

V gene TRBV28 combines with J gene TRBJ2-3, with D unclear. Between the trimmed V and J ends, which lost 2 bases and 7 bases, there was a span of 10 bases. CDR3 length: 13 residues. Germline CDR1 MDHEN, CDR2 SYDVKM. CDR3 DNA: TGTGCCAGCAGTTTAGGGTATTCAAATACGCAGTATTTT. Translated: CASSLGYSNTQYF.

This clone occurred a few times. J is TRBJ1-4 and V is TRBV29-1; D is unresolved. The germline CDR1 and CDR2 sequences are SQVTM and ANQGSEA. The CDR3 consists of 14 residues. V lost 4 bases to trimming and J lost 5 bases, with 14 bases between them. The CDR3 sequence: CSVGSQTGNEKLFF. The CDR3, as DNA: TGCAGCGTTGGGTCCCAGACGGGGAATGAAAAACTGTTTTTT.

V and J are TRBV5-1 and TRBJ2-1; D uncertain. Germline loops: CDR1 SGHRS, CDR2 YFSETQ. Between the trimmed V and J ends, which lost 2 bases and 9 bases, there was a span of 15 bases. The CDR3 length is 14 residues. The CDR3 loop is CASSLGWLSVEQFF. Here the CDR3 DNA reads TGCGCCAGCAGCTTAGGATGGTTGAGTGTTGAGCAGTTCTTC.

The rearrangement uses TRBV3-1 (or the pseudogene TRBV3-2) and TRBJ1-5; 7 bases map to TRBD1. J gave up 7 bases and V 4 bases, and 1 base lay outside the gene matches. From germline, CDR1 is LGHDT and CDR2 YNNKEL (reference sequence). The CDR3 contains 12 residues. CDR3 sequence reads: CASSRQGQPQHF. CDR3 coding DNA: TGTGCCAGCAGCCGACAGGGACAGCCCCAGCATTTT.

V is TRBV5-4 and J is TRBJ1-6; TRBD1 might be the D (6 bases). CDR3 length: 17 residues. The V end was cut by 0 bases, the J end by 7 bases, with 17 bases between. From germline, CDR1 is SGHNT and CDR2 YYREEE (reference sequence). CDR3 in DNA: TGTGCCAGCAGCTTGGAGGTGCCGGGGGCGTTAAATTCACCCCTCCACTTT. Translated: CASSLEVPGALNSPLHF. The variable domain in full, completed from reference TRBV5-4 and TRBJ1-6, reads ETGVTQSPTHLIKTRGQQVTLRCSSQSGHNTVSWYQQALGQGPQFIFQYYREEENGRGNFPPRFSGLQFPNYSSELNVNALELDDSALYLCASSLEVPGALNSPLHFGNGTRLTVT.

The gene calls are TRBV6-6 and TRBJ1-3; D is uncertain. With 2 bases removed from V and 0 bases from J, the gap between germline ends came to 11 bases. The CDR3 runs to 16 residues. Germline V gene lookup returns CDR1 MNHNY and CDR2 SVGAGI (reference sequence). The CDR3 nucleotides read TGTGCCAGCAGTTACCAAGGAACCCTCTCTGGAAACACCATATATTTT. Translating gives CASSYQGTLSGNTIYF.

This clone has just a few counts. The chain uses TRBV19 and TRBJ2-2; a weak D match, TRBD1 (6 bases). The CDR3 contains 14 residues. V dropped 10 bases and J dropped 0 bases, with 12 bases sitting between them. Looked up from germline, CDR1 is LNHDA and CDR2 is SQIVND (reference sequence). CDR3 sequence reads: CAIRTAANTGELFF. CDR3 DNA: TGTGCCATCCGGACAGCCGCGAACACCGGGGAGCTGTTTTTT. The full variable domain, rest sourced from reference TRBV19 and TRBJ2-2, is DGGITQSPKYLFRKEGQNVTLSCEQNLNHDAMYWYRQDPGQGLRLIYYSQIVNDFQKGDIAEGYSVSREKKESFPLTVTSAQKNPTAFYLCAIRTAANTGELFFGEGSRLTVL.

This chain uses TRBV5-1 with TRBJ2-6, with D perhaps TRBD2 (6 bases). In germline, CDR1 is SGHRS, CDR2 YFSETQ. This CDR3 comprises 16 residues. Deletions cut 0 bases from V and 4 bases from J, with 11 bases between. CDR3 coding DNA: TGCGCCAGCAGCTTGGGGGGGGTTTCCGGGGCCAACGTCCTGACTTTC. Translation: CASSLGGVSGANVLTF.

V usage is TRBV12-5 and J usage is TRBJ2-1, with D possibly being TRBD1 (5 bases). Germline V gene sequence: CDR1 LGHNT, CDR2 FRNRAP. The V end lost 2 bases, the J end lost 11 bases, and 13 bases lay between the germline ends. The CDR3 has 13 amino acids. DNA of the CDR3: TGTGCTAGTGGTTTGTCCCAGGGTCTCAAGCAGTTCTTC. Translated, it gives CASGLSQGLKQFF.

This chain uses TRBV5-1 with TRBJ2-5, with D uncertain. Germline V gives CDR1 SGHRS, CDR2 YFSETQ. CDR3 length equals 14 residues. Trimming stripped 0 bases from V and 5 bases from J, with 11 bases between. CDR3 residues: CASSLVLGRETQYF. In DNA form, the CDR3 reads TGCGCCAGCAGCTTGGTTCTGGGTAGGGAGACCCAGTACTTC.

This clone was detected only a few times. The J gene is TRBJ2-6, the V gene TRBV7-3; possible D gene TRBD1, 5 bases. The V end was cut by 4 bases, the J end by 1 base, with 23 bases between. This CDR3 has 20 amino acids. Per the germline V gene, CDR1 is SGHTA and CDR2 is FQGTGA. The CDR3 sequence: CASSSITGPPLPSGANVLTF. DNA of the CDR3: TGTGCCAGCAGCTCAATTACAGGACCACCGCTCCCATCTGGGGCCAACGTCCTGACTTTC.

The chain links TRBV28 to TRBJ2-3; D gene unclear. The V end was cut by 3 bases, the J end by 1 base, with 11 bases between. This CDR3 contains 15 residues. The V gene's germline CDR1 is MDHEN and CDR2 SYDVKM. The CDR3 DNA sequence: TGTGCCAGCAGTTTGCCCGCAAGGGGCACAGATACGCAGTATTTT. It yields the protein CASSLPARGTDTQYF.

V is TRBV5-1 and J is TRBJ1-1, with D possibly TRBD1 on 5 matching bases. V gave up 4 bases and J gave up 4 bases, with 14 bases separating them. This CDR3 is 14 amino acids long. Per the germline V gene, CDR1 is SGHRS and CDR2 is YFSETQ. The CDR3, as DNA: TGCGCCAGCAGCAAGCTTGGGGGGACCACTGAAGCTTTCTTT. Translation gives CASSKLGGTTEAFF.